In this sample, the clone carrying this TCR beta chain turned up many times. This record belongs to a study of T-cell reconstitution after alpha-beta-depleted transplantation in children. The CDR3 loop spans 18 amino acids. Trimming pared 5 bases from V and 0 bases from J, leaving 23 bases between. Germline CDR1 and CDR2: SGHAT and FQNNGV. Preparation of the TCRbeta library was carried out with unique molecular identifiers. From the PCR reads, TCRdb called clonotypes with MiXCR, one entry per CDR3 protein. The sample lists about 610,000 distinct CDR3 sequences; over 9.5% were seen once. The rearrangement joins TRBV11-2 to TRBJ2-7, with D possibly matching TRBD2 (6 bases). This sample comprised PBMCs from the stem cell graft donor, obtained from the stem cell graft. The receptor was derived from a human donor who donated a stem cell graft to a child with acute myeloid leukemia. CDR3 bases: TGTGCCAGCAGCCCGACGGCAGGGCGCGGGAAGTACTCCTACGAGCAGTACTTC. This codes for CASSPTAGRGKYSYEQYF.